Listed here are 9 T cell receptor beta chains from one sample, sequenced in a study of read filtering for tumor transcriptome and immune sequencing. From 300 to 450 ng of RNA, a library with molecular barcoded alpha/delta and beta/gamma adaptors was made. TCRdb passed the reads through MiXCR, listing each CDR3 protein once. Of 75,000 to 95,000 distinct CDR3 sequences detected, approximately 13% appear once; the ten largest clones hold under 15%. The sequenced sample was a population of CD138-negative cells sorted from bone marrow. The receptors shown here come from a donor at least 40 years old with multiple myeloma.

Ten or more counts support this clonotype. This chain connects TRBV20-1 to TRBJ2-7, with a tentative D call TRBD2 (6 bases). Germline V gene lookup returns CDR1 DFQATT and CDR2 SNEGSKA (reference sequence). CDR3 length: 13 amino acids. V was cut by 6 bases and J by 4 bases, with 16 bases left in between. CDR3 bases: TGCAGTGCCTACGCGGCAGGGAGGTACGAGCAGTACTTC. This gives the protein CSAYAAGRYEQYF.

J is TRBJ1-5 and V is TRBV28; D is unclear. Germline V gives CDR1 MDHEN, CDR2 SYDVKM. The germline V and J ends were trimmed by 5 bases and 6 bases, with 8 bases remaining between them. The CDR3 totals 12 residues. CDR3 sequence (DNA): TGTGCCAGCAGTACCCCACCTCAGCCCCAGCATTTT. Protein product: CASSTPPQPQHF.

This clonotype was seen ten or more times. The chain combines TRBV18 with TRBJ2-1, with D uncertain. The V gene lost 0 bases and the J gene lost 4 bases, with 1 base spanning the gap. The CDR3 is 12 amino acids. Looked up from germline, CDR1 is KGHSH and CDR2 is LQKENI. This chain's CDR3 is CASSPPYNEQFF. For the CDR3, the DNA is TGTGCCAGCTCACCACCGTACAATGAGCAGTTCTTC.

In this sample, this clonotype turned up many times. J is TRBJ2-6 and V is TRBV3-1; D unresolved. V lost 7 bases to trimming and J lost 6 bases, with 10 bases between them. Germline-derived CDR1 and CDR2 are LGHDT and YNNKEL (reference sequence). CDR3 length equals 13 residues. The chain's CDR3 is CASTHRVANVLTF. The CDR3 DNA is TGTGCCAGCACCCATAGAGTGGCCAACGTCCTGACTTTC.

This clonotype occurred many times. The chain couples TRBV2 to TRBJ1-1, with no clear D. Germline V gene lookup returns CDR1 SNHLY and CDR2 FYNNEI. The CDR3 totals 14 residues. V lost 6 bases to trimming and J lost 5 bases, with 16 bases between them. The CDR3 loop is CASRGLGRGTEAFF. CDR3 DNA sequence: TGTGCCAGCAGGGGCCTCGGGCGCGGGACTGAAGCTTTCTTT.

This clonotype was observed many times. The rearrangement links TRBV7-3 to TRBJ2-2; 8 nucleotides align to TRBD2. This CDR3 comprises 17 residues. The V gene's germline CDR1 is SGHTA and CDR2 FQGTGA. Trimming at V came to 5 bases and at J to 1 base, leaving 9 bases not matched to a gene. Here the CDR3 DNA reads TGTGCCAGCAGCCATGGGGCGGGAGGACTGAACACCGGGGAGCTGTTTTTT. This gives the protein CASSHGAGGLNTGELFF.

This clonotype was seen at least ten times. V usage is TRBV12-3 or TRBV12-4 and J usage is TRBJ2-2; 7 nucleotides align to TRBD2. The junction had 8 bases not matched to a gene; V was cut back by 8 bases and J by 5 bases. The CDR3 runs 14 residues. CDR3 in DNA: TGTGCCAGCCAAACTTGGGGGGGGACCGGGGAGCTGTTTTTT. It codes for CASQTWGGTGELFF.

This clonotype was seen repeatedly, ten times or more. This chain links TRBV29-1 with TRBJ2-7; D remains ambiguous. Germline values: CDR1 SQVTM, CDR2 ANQGSEA. Trimming removed 6 bases at V and 3 bases at J, with 9 bases between. This CDR3 comprises 11 residues. The CDR3 nucleotides read TGCAGCGTCCGCGCCGACTACGAGCAGTACTTC. Translating gives CSVRADYEQYF.

There are many counts of this clonotype. The genes are TRBV20-1 and TRBJ2-1; 11 bases align to TRBD2. J gave up 9 bases and V 0 bases, and 4 bases lay outside the gene matches. The CDR3 extends over 14 amino acids. Per the germline V gene, CDR1 is DFQATT and CDR2 is SNEGSKA (reference sequence). The CDR3 bases are TGCAGTGCTAGAGATGGGGGACTAGCGGTTGAGCAGTTCTTC. This codes for CSARDGGLAVEQFF.